This T cell receptor delta chain was captured in a study of gamma-delta chains in newborns, infants, children. Study in general: Innate gammadelta T cells reportedly expand polyclonally right after birth, driven by microbial exposure, per the title.

Trimming at V came to 2 bases and at J to 0 bases, leaving 3 bases not matched to a gene. Germline V gives CDR1 GEAIGNYY, CDR2 EKD. The CDR3 contains 18 residues. TCRdb reapplied CATT to the reads. The sample has more than 9,000 delta-chain clones, around 21% seen once. This chain connects TRDV2 to TRDJ3, with 10 positions matching TRDD3. Sequencing was carried out using blood. The receptor was derived from a child who was a newborn, infant or young child, either healthy, febrile or measles-vaccinated (not recorded which). CDR3 region: CACDSGGYSSWDTRQMFF. Written as DNA, the CDR3 is TGTGCCTGTGACAGTGGGGGATACAGCTCCTGGGACACCCGACAGATGTTTTTC.